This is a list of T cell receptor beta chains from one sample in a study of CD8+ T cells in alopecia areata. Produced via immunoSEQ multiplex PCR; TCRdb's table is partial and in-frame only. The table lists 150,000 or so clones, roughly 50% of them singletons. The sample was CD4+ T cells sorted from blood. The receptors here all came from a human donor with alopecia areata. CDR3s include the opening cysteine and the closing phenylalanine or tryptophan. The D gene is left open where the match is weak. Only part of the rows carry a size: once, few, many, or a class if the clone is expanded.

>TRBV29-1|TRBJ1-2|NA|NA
TGCAGTGTTGGCCAGCAAGCTAACTATGGCTACACCTTC
CSVGQQANYGYTF
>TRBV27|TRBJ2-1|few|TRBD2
TGTGCCAGCGCATTCGAAAGACTAGCGGGAGGCGGAAATGAGCAGTTCTTC
CASAFERLAGGGNEQFF
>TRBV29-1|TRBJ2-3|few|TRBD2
TGCAGCGTTGGTGCAACTAGCGGCCGCGATACGCAGTATTTT
CSVGATSGRDTQYF
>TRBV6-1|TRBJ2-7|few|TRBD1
TGTGCCAGCAGAAGCGGACAGGTTCAGTACTTC
CASRSGQVQYF
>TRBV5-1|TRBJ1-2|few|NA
TGCGCCAGCAGCTTGGAGTCTGCTAACTATGGCTACACCTTC
CASSLESANYGYTF
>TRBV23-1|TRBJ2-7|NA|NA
TGCGCCAGCAGTCAATCGACGGGTCCAGGGCAGTTCGACTACGAGCAGTACTTC
CASSQSTGPGQFDYEQYF
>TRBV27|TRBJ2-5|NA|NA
TGTGCCAGCAGTGTCTCCAAAAGGAGGCAAGAGACCCAGTACTTC
CASSVSKRRQETQYF
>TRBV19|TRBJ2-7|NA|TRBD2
TGTGCCAGTAGGACGTCCGGGGGGAACGCCTACGAGCAGTACTTC
CASRTSGGNAYEQYF
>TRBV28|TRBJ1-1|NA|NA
TGTGCCAGCTTCCGATTAAGTGGCACTGAAGCTTTCTTT
CASFRLSGTEAFF
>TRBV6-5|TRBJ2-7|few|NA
TGTGCCAGCGGGGGGCAGGGATCCTACGAGCAGTACTTC
CASGGQGSYEQYF
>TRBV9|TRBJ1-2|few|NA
TGTGCCAGCAGCGTAGAAGTGGAAGGCTATGGCTACACCTTC
CASSVEVEGYGYTF
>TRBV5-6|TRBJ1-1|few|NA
TGTGCCAGCAGCAGAGCCAGGGTTGCCACTGAAGCTTTCTTT
CASSRARVATEAFF
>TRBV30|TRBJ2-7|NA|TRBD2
TGTGCCTGTAATAGCGGGAGACACGAGCAGTACTTC
CACNSGRHEQYF
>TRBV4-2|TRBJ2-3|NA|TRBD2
TGTGCCAGCAGCCAAGCGACTAGCGGGGGTTTAGTTACGCAGTATTTT
CASSQATSGGLVTQYF
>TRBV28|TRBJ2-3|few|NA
TGTGCCAGCAAGGGCTCCTACACAGATACGCAGTATTTT
CASKGSYTDTQYF
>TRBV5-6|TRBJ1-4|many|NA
TGTGCCAGCAGCTTGCGCGGACCTAATGAAAAACTGTTTTTT
CASSLRGPNEKLFF
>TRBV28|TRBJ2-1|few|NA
TGTGCCAGCAAGGACAGCAATGAGCAGTTCTTC
CASKDSNEQFF
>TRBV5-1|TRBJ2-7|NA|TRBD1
TGCGCCAGCAGCTTAATGGGACAGTCCTACGAGCAGTACTTC
CASSLMGQSYEQYF
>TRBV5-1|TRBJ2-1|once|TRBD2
TGCGCCAGCAGCTTGATGCTAGCGGGAGGGCCAGGCAATGAGCAGTTCTTC
CASSLMLAGGPGNEQFF
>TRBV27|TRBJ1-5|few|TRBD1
TGTGCCAGCAGTTTATCCCCACAGGGGGGAAATCAGCCCCAGCATTTT
CASSLSPQGGNQPQHF
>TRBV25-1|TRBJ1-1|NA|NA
TGTGCCAGCAGTGAATGGGGTTGGACTGAAGCTTTCTTT
CASSEWGWTEAFF
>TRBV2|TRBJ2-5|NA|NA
TGTGCCAGCAGTGAGCAGGGTAGGGAGACCCAGTACTTC
CASSEQGRETQYF